Listed below are T cell receptor beta chains from one sample, sequenced in a study of T cells in Graves' hyperthyroidism and ophthalmopathy. Each CDR3 protein is one row after TCRdb ran MiXCR on the multiplex PCR reads. The table has about 530,000 distinct CDR3 sequences, 15% to 20% seen once. The sample comprised blood. The origin of the receptors is a woman aged 18 to 35 with Graves' ophthalmopathy. CDR3s include the opening cysteine and the closing phenylalanine or tryptophan. D genes are given only for firm matches. Expanded clones are given a class, and other clones once, few, many or no size at all.

V,J,D,size,CDR3,DNA
TRBV27,TRBJ2-1,-,many,CASSFRDGEQFF,TGTGCCAGCAGTTTTAGGGACGGAGAGCAGTTCTTC
TRBV29-1,TRBJ2-7,TRBD2,many,CSVEDQVAGGEYEQYF,TGCAGCGTTGAAGATCAGGTAGCGGGAGGAGAATACGAGCAGTACTTC
TRBV6-1,TRBJ2-1,TRBD2,many,CASSKILAGPSVNEQFF,TGTGCCAGCAGTAAGATCTTAGCGGGCCCCTCCGTCAATGAGCAGTTCTTC
TRBV5-1,TRBJ1-1,TRBD1,few,CASSLVYRGENTEAFF,TGCGCCAGCAGCTTGGTCTACAGGGGTGAGAACACTGAAGCTTTCTTT
TRBV11-1,TRBJ1-6,-,once,CASMGGTTLSPLHF,TGTGCCAGTATGGGCGGGACAACACTTTCACCCCTCCACTTT
TRBV13,TRBJ1-2,-,-,CASSPPGDYGYTF,TGTGCCAGCAGCCCCCCAGGGGACTATGGCTACACCTTC
TRBV10-3,TRBJ1-3,-,-,CAISESLQGYGNTIYF,TGTGCCATCAGTGAGTCCTTACAGGGCTACGGAAACACCATATATTTT
TRBV12-3/TRBV12-4,TRBJ2-1,-,-,CASSLAGGRQDNEQFF,TGTGCCAGCAGTTTAGCGGGGGGGCGTCAGGACAATGAGCAGTTCTTC
TRBV4-2,TRBJ2-2,-,-,CASSPGPKHGELFF,TGTGCCAGCAGCCCGGGACCCAAGCACGGGGAGCTGTTTTTT
TRBV10-3,TRBJ2-1,-,many,CAIGAASAYNEQFF,TGTGCCATCGGGGCGGCCTCAGCCTACAATGAGCAGTTCTTC
TRBV3-1,TRBJ1-2,TRBD1,-,CASSQWGQGYGYTF,TGTGCCAGCAGCCAATGGGGACAGGGGTACGGCTACACCTTC
TRBV6-5,TRBJ1-1,-,many,CASSYDPSWGNEAFF,TGTGCCAGCAGTTACGACCCATCTTGGGGAAATGAAGCTTTCTTT
TRBV28,TRBJ1-3,-,-,CASSEYNVRGNTIYF,TGTGCCAGCAGTGAATATAATGTTCGGGGAAACACCATATATTTT
TRBV6-1,TRBJ1-5,TRBD1,many,CASSEIARGRQPQHF,TGTGCCAGCAGTGAAATCGCCAGGGGGCGTCAGCCCCAGCATTTT
TRBV6-1,TRBJ2-7,-,few,CASSEGLNHEQYF,TGTGCCAGCAGTGAGGGTCTTAACCACGAGCAGTACTTC
TRBV4-1,TRBJ2-1,TRBD2,few,CASSLLAGVAYNEQFF,TGCGCCAGCAGCCTACTAGCGGGAGTGGCCTACAATGAGCAGTTCTTC
TRBV30,TRBJ2-7,-,few,CAWLPTGVNEQYF,TGTGCCTGGTTACCTACAGGAGTAAACGAGCAGTACTTC
TRBV29-1,TRBJ2-3,-,many,CSVEVVGEDTQYF,TGCAGCGTTGAGGTAGTCGGGGAAGATACGCAGTATTTT
TRBV7-2,TRBJ2-5,-,-,CASSGLWETQYF,TGTGCCAGCAGCGGCCTTTGGGAGACCCAGTACTTC
TRBV4-1,TRBJ1-5,-,few,CASSQERDQPQHF,TGCGCCAGCAGCCAAGAGAGGGACCAGCCCCAGCATTTT
TRBV6-1,TRBJ1-1,-,-,CASSEAAGTEAFF,TGTGCCAGCAGTGAAGCAGCAGGCACTGAAGCTTTCTTT
TRBV6-2/TRBV6-3,TRBJ2-4,-,-,CASKTDRLLAKNIQYF,TGTGCCAGCAAAACGGACCGTCTCTTAGCCAAAAACATTCAGTACTTC
TRBV18,TRBJ2-1,-,many,CASSPIDYNEQFF,TGTGCCAGCTCACCGATAGATTACAATGAGCAGTTCTTC
TRBV15,TRBJ1-1,-,many,CATSDQLGVDTEAFF,TGTGCCACCAGCGACCAATTAGGGGTAGACACTGAAGCTTTCTTT
TRBV11-1,TRBJ1-6,-,-,CASSQRTYNSPLHF,TGTGCCAGCAGCCAGAGGACCTATAATTCACCCCTCCACTTT
TRBV29-1,TRBJ2-7,TRBD1,many,CSVVSDRESYEQYF,TGCAGCGTTGTCTCGGACAGGGAGTCCTACGAGCAGTACTTC
TRBV28,TRBJ2-2,-,-,CASSFIATYGELFF,TGTGCCAGCAGTTTTATAGCGACCTACGGGGAGCTGTTTTTT
TRBV10-1,TRBJ2-3,TRBD2,few,CASSSDLAGMTDTQYF,TGCGCCAGCAGCTCCGACCTAGCGGGGATGACAGATACGCAGTATTTT
TRBV20-1,TRBJ2-6,-,-,CSARGQGLSGANVLTF,TGCAGTGCTAGAGGGCAGGGCCTATCTGGGGCCAACGTCCTGACTTTC
TRBV5-1,TRBJ1-5,TRBD1,few,CASSAGQLEPQHF,TGCGCCAGCAGCGCGGGACAGTTGGAGCCCCAGCATTTT
TRBV7-2,TRBJ2-1,TRBD2,many,CASSLWREAGEQFF,TGTGCCAGCAGCTTATGGCGGGAGGCAGGTGAGCAGTTCTTC
TRBV15,TRBJ2-1,-,many,CATSRAVGVLGNEQFF,TGTGCCACCAGCAGAGCGGTGGGGGTTCTCGGCAATGAGCAGTTCTTC